The 30 T cell receptor beta chains presented below share a single source sample, sequenced in a study of shared clonotypes between healthy human individuals. Clones were sequenced by immunoSEQ multiplex PCR, and TCRdb holds only the in-frame ones, with some missing. The data show fewer than 600,000 clones, with around 77% seen just once and around 12% held by the top ten. Sequenced: PBMCs. The receptors come from a woman aged 35 to 49 in good health. Some clones in this sample may be carry-over from other donors' samples.

As to this clone: A far larger clone differs by one base, so this is likely a read error. This CDR3 is CAWGSDYGCTF. CDR3 coding DNA: TGTGCCTGGGGAAGTGACTATGGCTGCACCTTC. The chain recombines TRBV30 with TRBJ1-2; D uncertain. The length of the CDR3 is 11 residues. CDR1 and CDR2 (germline): GTSNPN, SVGIG (reference sequence).

Here the CDR3 reads CAWSVRGAGTSLFF. The CDR3 DNA sequence: TGTGCCTGGAGTGTACGGGGGGCCGGGACTAGCCTGTTCTTC. This sequence joins TRBV30 and TRBJ2-1, with 9 bases aligning to TRBD2. The ends lost 0 bases at V and 15 bases at J; junction bases unmatched: 12. The CDR3 length is 14 residues. CDR1 is GTSNPN, CDR2 SVGIG, per germline (reference sequence).

This clone is a singleton in its sample. The chain combines TRBV11-2 with TRBJ2-7; 7 bases agree with TRBD2. The CDR3 is made up of 15 amino acids. V dropped 3 bases and J dropped 7; count of bases not matched to a gene: 12. Germline lookup yields CDR1 SGHAT and CDR2 FQNNGV. CDR3: CASSLPGGGGWEQYF. The DNA of the CDR3 is TGTGCCAGCAGCTTGCCGGGAGGTGGCGGATGGGAGCAGTACTTC.

The CDR3 bases are TGTGCCTGGAGTGGCAGGGAGAACACTGAAGCTTTCTTT. Encoded protein: CAWSGRENTEAFF. The chain couples TRBV30 to TRBJ1-1; tentative D call: TRBD1 (5 bases). Germline loops: CDR1 GTSNPN, CDR2 SVGIG (reference sequence). This CDR3 is built from 13 residues. The V and J ends lost 1 base and 1 base respectively, with 7 bases between them.

With respect to this clone: This sample also contains other DNA sequences that code for the same CDR3. The chain is built from TRBV13 and TRBJ1-2; D gene ambiguous. CDR3 length equals 12 residues. V lost 3 bases, J lost 8 bases, and 10 bases lay in between. CDR1 is PRHDT and CDR2 is FYEKMQ in the germline V gene (reference sequence). CDR3 region: CASSLNSEGYTF. The CDR3 DNA sequence: TGTGCCAGCAGCTTGAACAGCGAAGGCTACACCTTC.

The gene calls are TRBV6-4 and TRBJ1-2, with D tentatively TRBD1 (6 bases). This CDR3 has 11 amino acids. Germline values: CDR1 MRHNA, CDR2 SNTAGT. Trimming left V 6 bases short and J 14 bases short, with 16 bases between. The DNA for the CDR3 is TGTGCCAGCAGCGACGGACAGCAATCAACCTTC. The encoded protein is CASSDGQQSTF.

With regard to this clone: At one of its ends the junction is not consistent with the germline gene, which may arise from a read error. V and J are TRBV7-9 and TRBJ1-4; possible D gene TRBD1, 5 bases. The CDR3 consists of 13 residues. From germline, CDR1 is SEHNR and CDR2 FQNEAQ (reference sequence). The CDR3 DNA reads TGTGCCAGCAGCTTACACCCTTGGGGGGACCTAGCCTTT. It codes for CASSLHPWGDLAF.

The V and J genes are TRBV4-2 and TRBJ2-1; 7 bases match TRBD2. CDR1 is LGHNA and CDR2 is YNFKEQ in the germline V gene. The CDR3 has 15 amino acids. V shed 0 bases and J 6 bases; nucleotides not matched to a gene: 5. The CDR3 DNA follows: TGTGCCAGCAGCCAAGACTGGCGGGAGTTCAATGAGCAGTTCTTC. Translation gives CASSQDWREFNEQFF.

The chain uses TRBV19 and TRBJ2-6; 7 bases line up with TRBD1. V shed 5 bases, J shed 2 bases, and the junction held 9 bases outside the gene matches. The germline CDR1 and CDR2 sequences are LNHDA and SQIVND (reference sequence). The CDR3 totals 17 residues. CDR3 sequence: CASSAIRTGTGANVLTF. The CDR3 bases are TGTGCCAGTAGTGCAATAAGGACAGGAACTGGGGCCAACGTCCTGACTTTC.

The rearrangement joins TRBV7-9 to TRBJ1-4; D is unclear. V was shortened by 0 bases and J by 4 bases, with 9 bases between the two germline ends. The V gene's germline CDR1 is SEHNR and CDR2 FQNEAQ (reference sequence). This CDR3 has 15 amino acids. The CDR3 DNA sequence: TGTGCCAGCAGCTTAGCGTTGGCAAGTAATGAAAAACTGTTTTTT. Amino acid sequence: CASSLALASNEKLFF.

There are a few counts of this clone. The chain has TRBV7-2 and TRBJ1-4; 8 nucleotides agree with TRBD1. The CDR3 has 15 amino acids. V lost 4 bases to trimming and J lost 7 bases; unmatched junction nucleotides: 8. CDR1 SGHTA and CDR2 FQGNSA come from the germline V gene. CDR3 sequence: CASSSSRGRLEKLFF. The CDR3 DNA follows: TGTGCCAGCAGCTCTAGCAGGGGGCGCCTTGAAAAACTGTTTTTT. The variable domain in full, with the rest retrieved from reference TRBV7-2 and TRBJ1-4, is GAGVSQSPSNKVTEKGKDVELRCDPISGHTALYWYRQSLGQGLEFLIYFQGNSAPDKSGLPSDRFSAERTGGSVSTLTIQRTQQEDSAVYLCASSSSRGRLEKLFFGSGTQLSVL.

The gene calls are TRBV28 and TRBJ1-2; tentative D call: TRBD1 (6 bases). Germline CDR1 is MDHEN and CDR2 is SYDVKM. Trimming took 10 bases from V and 1 from J, leaving 16 bases between them. This CDR3 contains 14 residues. The CDR3 DNA reads TGTGCCACCAGAGGGGGGGCAGTTAACTATGGCTACACCTTC. The encoded protein is CATRGGAVNYGYTF.

This clone showed up just once. V and J are TRBV19 and TRBJ1-2; TRBD1 is a possible D gene (6 bases). V was shortened by 7 bases and J by 7 bases, with 19 bases between the two germline ends. Germline lookup yields CDR1 LNHDA and CDR2 SQIVND (reference sequence). CDR3 length: 14 amino acids. The CDR3 DNA reads TGTGCCAGTAAGGAGGAGGGGGGCGCGGTTGGCTACACCTTC. Encoded protein: CASKEEGGAVGYTF.

The chain links TRBV2 to TRBJ2-2; possible D gene TRBD1, 5 bases. The V and J ends lost 4 bases and 0 bases respectively, with 9 bases between them. The CDR3 runs 15 residues. Germline CDR1 is SNHLY and CDR2 is FYNNEI. This chain's CDR3 is CASSVLTANTGELFF. DNA of the CDR3: TGTGCCAGCAGTGTCCTGACAGCGAACACCGGGGAGCTGTTTTTT.

Concerning this clone: A read error may be the cause here, since a much bigger clone is one base away. V is TRBV11-3 and J is TRBJ2-1; 12 bases line up with TRBD2. This CDR3 comprises 14 residues. CDR1 is SGHNT and CDR2 is YENEEA in the germline V gene. In DNA form, the CDR3 reads TGTGCCAGCAACTTAGGACTAGCGGGAAGCGAGCAGTTCTTC. This translates into CASNLGLAGSEQFF.

The J gene is TRBJ2-7, the V gene TRBV7-3; D remains ambiguous. The CDR3 is 13 residues long. V dropped 6 bases and J dropped 9 bases, with 18 bases sitting between them. Germline V CDR1 and CDR2: SGHTA, FQGTGA. The CDR3 reads CASSRNPTDRQYF. The CDR3, as DNA: TGTGCCAGCAGTCGCAACCCGACTGATAGGCAGTACTTC.

As concerns this clone: It may be a read error: a sequence one base away is much more abundant. Other DNA sequences of this sample code for an identical CDR3. The chain is built from TRBV30 and TRBJ1-1; the D is unclear. Germline values: CDR1 GTSNPN, CDR2 SVGIG (reference sequence). The V end was cut by 5 bases, the J end by 14 bases, with 15 bases between. The CDR3 is 10 amino acids. CDR3 loop: CAWGSEWAFF. The CDR3, as DNA: TGTGCCTGGGGTTCCGAGTGGGCCTTCTTT.

J is TRBJ2-1 and V is TRBV10-3; 8 bases align to TRBD1. This CDR3 comprises 16 residues. Germline CDR1 reads ENHRY; CDR2 reads SYGVKD. V lost 6 bases, J lost 2 bases, and 9 bases stayed unmatched. Here the CDR3 DNA reads TGTGCCATCAGAGGACAGGGAGGTACAACCTACAATGAGCAGTTCTTC. Amino acids: CAIRGQGGTTYNEQFF.

With regard to this clone: Since a much larger clone is just one base distant, this may be a read error. CDR3 sequence (DNA): TGTGCCAGCAGCTTTTTGAATGAGCAGTTCTTC. The encoded protein is CASSFLNEQFF. V gene TRBV5-6 combines with J gene TRBJ2-1; D is unclear. Germline V CDR1 and CDR2: SGHDT, YYEEEE. CDR3 length equals 11 residues. V dropped 2 bases and J dropped 7 bases, with 4 bases sitting between them.

This chain links TRBV20-1 with TRBJ1-2; D is perhaps TRBD1 (5 bases). Trimming cost V 5 bases and J 7 bases, with 11 bases left between them. Germline lookup yields CDR1 DFQATT and CDR2 SNEGSKA (reference sequence). The length of the CDR3 is 11 residues. The CDR3 is CSAPGTSGYTF. The CDR3 nucleotides are TGCAGTGCTCCAGGGACTTCTGGCTACACCTTC.

The chain has TRBV5-1 and TRBJ2-5; possible D gene TRBD2, 5 bases. Per germline, CDR1 SGHRS and CDR2 YFSETQ. V was trimmed by 6 bases and J by 5 bases, leaving 8 bases between them. The CDR3 runs 11 residues. The CDR3 spells CASNGGETQYF. Written as DNA, the CDR3 is TGCGCCAGCAACGGCGGGGAGACCCAGTACTTC. The variable domain in full, with the rest retrieved from reference TRBV5-1 and TRBJ2-5, is KAGVTQTPRYLIKTRGQQVTLSCSPISGHRSVSWYQQTPGQGLQFLFEYFSETQRNKGNFPGRFSGRQFSNSRSEMNVSTLELGDSALYLCASNGGETQYFGPGTRLLVL.

This clone came up many times. The chain employs TRBV18 and TRBJ1-4; no clear D gene. V was shortened by 1 base and J by 6 bases, with 9 bases between the two germline ends. This CDR3 has 14 residues. Germline V gene lookup returns CDR1 KGHSH and CDR2 LQKENI. CDR3 in amino acids: CASSPQYRDEKLFF. CDR3 sequence (DNA): TGTGCCAGCTCACCACAGTACCGGGATGAAAAACTGTTTTTT. The whole variable domain, filled in from reference TRBV18 and TRBJ1-4, reads NAGVMQNPRHLVRRRGQEARLRCSPMKGHSHVYWYRQLPEEGLKFMVYLQKENIIDESGMPKERFSAEFPKEGPSILRIQQVVRGDSAAYFCASSPQYRDEKLFFGSGTQLSVL.

This clone was seen once. This chain connects TRBV5-1 to TRBJ2-7, with D possibly TRBD2 on 6 matching bases. V shed 5 bases and J shed 2 bases, with 11 bases lying between them. Per germline, CDR1 SGHRS and CDR2 YFSETQ. The length of the CDR3 is 13 residues. CDR3 in amino acids: CASRPGLTYEQYF. CDR3 nucleotide sequence: TGCGCCAGCAGGCCGGGACTTACCTACGAGCAGTACTTC. The complete variable domain, with remaining parts taken from reference TRBV5-1 and TRBJ2-7, reads KAGVTQTPRYLIKTRGQQVTLSCSPISGHRSVSWYQQTPGQGLQFLFEYFSETQRNKGNFPGRFSGRQFSNSRSEMNVSTLELGDSALYLCASRPGLTYEQYFGPGTRLTVT.

The chain couples TRBV27 to TRBJ1-2, with D perhaps TRBD1 (5 bases). The germline V gene has CDR1 MNHEY and CDR2 SMNVEV (reference sequence). The CDR3 is made up of 13 amino acids. V lost 3 bases, J lost 5 bases, and 10 bases lay in between. Here the CDR3 DNA reads TGTGCCAGCAGTTTCGTGGGGGAGTATGGCTACACCTTC. It is translated as CASSFVGEYGYTF.

The chain joins TRBV11-3 to TRBJ1-1; the D gene is possibly TRBD1 (5 bases). Germline loops: CDR1 SGHNT, CDR2 YENEEA. The CDR3 is 13 amino acids. Trimming left V 0 bases short and J 5 bases short, with 7 bases between. The CDR3: CASSLDRTTEAFF. The DNA for the CDR3 is TGTGCCAGCAGCTTAGACAGGACAACTGAAGCTTTCTTT.

Only a few counts were recorded for this clone. The chain couples TRBV10-3 to TRBJ1-2; 9 bases are shared with TRBD1. The CDR3 has 14 residues. J gave up 7 bases and V 2 bases, and 5 bases lay outside the gene matches. Per the germline V gene, CDR1 is ENHRY and CDR2 is SYGVKD. CDR3 loop: CAISEAQGARGYTF. CDR3 nucleotide sequence: TGTGCCATCAGTGAGGCACAGGGGGCTCGTGGCTACACCTTC.

This clone was picked up one time. A much larger clonotype is one base distant, so this may be a read error. The CDR3 reads CASSVGGYGYTF. The CDR3 DNA follows: TGCGCCAGCAGTGTGGGCGGCTATGGCTACACCTTC. This rearrangement joins TRBV10-2 to TRBJ1-2; D is undetermined. CDR1 and CDR2 from the germline V gene are WSHSY and SAAADI. Trimming pared 4 bases from V and 4 bases from J, leaving 7 bases between. The CDR3 sequence is 12 residues long.

The chain is built from TRBV18 and TRBJ2-3; D unresolved. There are 13 residues in the CDR3. V shed 2 bases and J shed 2 bases, with 5 bases lying between them. Germline lookup yields CDR1 KGHSH and CDR2 LQKENI. The CDR3 loop is CASSPVPTDTQYF. CDR3 coding DNA: TGTGCCAGCTCACCAGTCCCCACAGATACGCAGTATTTT. The variable domain in full, with the rest retrieved from reference TRBV18 and TRBJ2-3, is NAGVMQNPRHLVRRRGQEARLRCSPMKGHSHVYWYRQLPEEGLKFMVYLQKENIIDESGMPKERFSAEFPKEGPSILRIQQVVRGDSAAYFCASSPVPTDTQYFGPGTRLTVL.

The gene calls are TRBV19 and TRBJ2-2; 8 bases match TRBD1. Germline V gene sequence: CDR1 LNHDA, CDR2 SQIVND (reference sequence). The V segment lost 5 bases and the J segment 5 bases; nucleotides outside the gene matches: 4. The CDR3 spans 14 residues. The CDR3 nucleotides are TGTGCCAGTAGTCCCACAGGGGGAACCGGGGAGCTGTTTTTT. Translation gives CASSPTGGTGELFF.

The gene calls are TRBV29-1 and TRBJ2-5; D possibly corresponds to TRBD1 (5 bases). Germline-derived CDR1 and CDR2 are SQVTM and ANQGSEA. The V end was cut by 0 bases, the J end by 5 bases, with 10 bases between. The length of the CDR3 is 13 residues. CDR3 region: CSVEEAQGETQYF. The CDR3 region has the DNA TGCAGCGTTGAAGAGGCGCAGGGTGAGACCCAGTACTTC.